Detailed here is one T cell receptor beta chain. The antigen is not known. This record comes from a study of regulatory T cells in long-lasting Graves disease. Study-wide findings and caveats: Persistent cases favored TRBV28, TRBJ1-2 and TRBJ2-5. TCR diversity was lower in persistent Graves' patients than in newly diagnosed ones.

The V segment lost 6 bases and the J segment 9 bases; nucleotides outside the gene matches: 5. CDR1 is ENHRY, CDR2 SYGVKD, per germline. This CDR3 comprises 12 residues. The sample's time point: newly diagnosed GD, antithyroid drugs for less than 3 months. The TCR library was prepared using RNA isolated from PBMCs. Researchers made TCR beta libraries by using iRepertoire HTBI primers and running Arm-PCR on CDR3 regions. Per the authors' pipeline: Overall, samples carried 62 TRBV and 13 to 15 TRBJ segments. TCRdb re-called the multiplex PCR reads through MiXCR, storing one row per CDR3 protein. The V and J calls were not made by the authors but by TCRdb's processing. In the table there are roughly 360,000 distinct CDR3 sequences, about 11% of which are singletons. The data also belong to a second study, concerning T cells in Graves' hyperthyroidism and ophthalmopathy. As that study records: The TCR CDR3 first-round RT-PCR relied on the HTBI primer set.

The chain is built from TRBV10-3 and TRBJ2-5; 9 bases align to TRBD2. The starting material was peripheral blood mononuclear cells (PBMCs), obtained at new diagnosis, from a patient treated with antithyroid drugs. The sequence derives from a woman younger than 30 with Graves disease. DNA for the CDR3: TGTGCCATCAGAACTCTAGCGGGGCCCCAGTACTTC. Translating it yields CAIRTLAGPQYF.